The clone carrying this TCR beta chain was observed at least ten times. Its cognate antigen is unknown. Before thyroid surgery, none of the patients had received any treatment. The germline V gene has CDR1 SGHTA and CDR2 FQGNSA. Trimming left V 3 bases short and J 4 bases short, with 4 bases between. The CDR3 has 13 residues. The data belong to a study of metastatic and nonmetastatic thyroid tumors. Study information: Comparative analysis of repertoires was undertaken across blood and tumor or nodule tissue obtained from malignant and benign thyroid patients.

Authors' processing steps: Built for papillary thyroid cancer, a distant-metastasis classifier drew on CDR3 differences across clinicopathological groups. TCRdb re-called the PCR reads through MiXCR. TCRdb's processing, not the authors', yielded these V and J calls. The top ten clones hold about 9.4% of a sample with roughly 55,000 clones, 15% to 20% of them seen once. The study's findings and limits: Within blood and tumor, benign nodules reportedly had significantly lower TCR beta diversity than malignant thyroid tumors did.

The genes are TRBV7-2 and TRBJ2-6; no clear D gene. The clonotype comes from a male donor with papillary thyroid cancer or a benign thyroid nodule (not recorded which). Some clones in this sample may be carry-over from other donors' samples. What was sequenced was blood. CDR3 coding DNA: TGTGCCAGCAGCTTGCTGGGGGCCAACGTCCTGACTTTC. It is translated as CASSLLGANVLTF.